Below are 2 T cell receptor beta chains sequenced from a single sample in a study of blood T cells in healthy people across ages. Sample-barcoded 5' priming and a J-beta primer mix drove a second PCR of about 7 to 12 cycles. TCRdb ran MiXCR on the 5' RACE reads and lists one entry per CDR3 protein. The profile shows fewer than 1.5 million distinct CDR3 sequences, roughly 40% of them singletons. Material for sequencing was blood. These receptors came from a woman aged 18-29 years in good health.

This CDR3 is CASSYSRDPITGGIWYEQYF. For the CDR3, the DNA is TGTGCCAGCAGTTACTCCCGTGATCCAATTACAGGGGGCATCTGGTACGAGCAGTACTTC. The rearrangement links TRBV6-5 to TRBJ2-7; TRBD1 aligns across 9 bases. CDR1 and CDR2 (germline): MNHEY, SVGAGI. V dropped 0 bases and J dropped 4; count of bases not matched to a gene: 19. The CDR3 is made up of 20 amino acids.

The rearrangement uses TRBV4-1 and TRBJ2-1; TRBD2 is a possible D gene (5 bases). Germline assignment: CDR1 MGHRA and CDR2 YSYEKL. This CDR3 has 13 amino acids. Trimming removed 2 bases from V and 10 bases from J, with 12 bases in between. The CDR3, as DNA: TGCGCCAGCAGCCAAAGGGAGTCCTACGAGCAGTTCTTC. Translated: CASSQRESYEQFF.